This T cell receptor (beta chain) was found in a study of CD8 T cells in Susac syndrome (dated by TCRdb to between 2018 and 2021). Context from the whole study: The study used repertoire sequencing to test whether antigen drove CD8+ T cell activation and differentiation in Susac syndrome. The study compared CD8+ T cell repertoire clonality among over 9 healthy donors, 14 Susac syndrome patients and around 16 multiple sclerosis patients. General findings and caveats noted by the study authors: The study acknowledged that relatively few individuals were included in the TCR sequencing and HLA analysis.

As to this clonotype: Its antigen is not yet known. Per-base qualities were not stored, and no clone one base away is much larger.

V is reduced by 4 bases and J by 2 bases, leaving a spacing of 13 bases between them. The CDR3, cysteine through phenylalanine, is 15 amino acids long. Only the CDR3 region is kept as DNA, spanning 45 bases read in frame from base 1. Based on the germline V gene (reference sequence), the CDR1 and CDR2 sequences are SEHNR and FQNEAQ. Peripheral blood CD8+ and CD4+ T cells from healthy donors, Susac syndrome patients and multiple sclerosis patients were profiled using high-throughput TCR beta sequencing. Multiple sclerosis controls were treatment-naive patients with stable or active relapsing-remitting disease fulfilling revised McDonald criteria. Bulk CD8+ and CD4+ T cells were purified by magnetic negative isolation, while CD8+ TEMRA cells were enriched using FACS. Blood was collected in EDTA tubes and processed within 24 hours, with PBMCs isolated through density gradient centrifugation. PBMCs intended for TCR sequencing were frozen in liquid nitrogen and were later thawed in a 37 degrees C water bath. The sorted or isolated CD4+, CD8+ and CD8+ TEMRA cells had a purity of 90% or higher.

RNA was extracted using the RNeasy kit, and about 0.45 to 1 microgram was reverse transcribed with random hexamers. TCR beta CDR3 regions were amplified with the immunoSEQ multiplex PCR assay covering 54 Vbeta and 13 Jbeta segments. To correct PCR amplification bias, a synthetic template baseline was used for both primer optimization and computational correction. The published analysis was carried out like this. Only productive sequences were kept, with reads annotated to V, D and J genes according to IMGT and analyzed in immunoSEQ Analyzer. To calculate clonality, Shannon entropy was normalized by log2 of the number of productive unique sequences and then subtracted from one. For each patient and control, public and private clones were evaluated within the 100 most prevalent clones. A clone was defined as Susac-specific if it was absent from the healthy and MS cohorts, from 1052 published viral clones and from other ImmuneACCESS disease sequences. Starting from the raw public reads, TCRdb applied fastp trimming at Q25, assembled clones with MiXCR and retained in-frame beta chains. Each CDR3 protein appears once, grouped with its most common genes and DNA. The V and J calls follow TCRdb's processing rather than the paper's. Recorded for this sample are roughly 150,000 distinct CDR3 sequences; roughly 94% of them occurred a single time. The leading ten clones occupy about 0.19% of the sample.

Sequenced material: CD8+ T cells from PBMCs. The TCR comes from a human donor with multiple sclerosis. Recombination linked TRBV7-9 to TRBJ2-3, with TRBD2 as a weak D call on 6 bases. The CDR3 has the sequence CASSSPGTYTDTQYF. The sequenced DNA is TGTGCCAGCAGCTCACCCGGGACTTACACAGATACGCAGTATTTT.